These 21 T cell receptor beta chains share one sample of origin, sequenced in a study of blood T cells in healthy people across ages. Next came a second PCR, run for roughly 7 to 12 cycles, which used a sample-barcoded 5' primer along with a J-beta primer mix. Each CDR3 protein gets one entry after TCRdb re-called the 5' RACE reads with MiXCR. The sample has some 860,000 distinct CDR3 sequences, around 50% seen once. The sample consisted of blood. Receptors originate from a middle-aged man in good health.

This clonotype has just one count. This chain connects TRBV9 to TRBJ2-1, with TRBD2 matching 9 bases. V trimming: 0 bases; J trimming: 9 bases; junction bases outside the gene matches: 4. CDR1 SGDLS and CDR2 YYNGEE come from the germline V gene. The CDR3 totals 14 residues. DNA for the CDR3: TGTGCCAGCAGCGTAGGAGGCGGGGGGGGTGAGCAGTTCTTC. Its translation is CASSVGGGGGEQFF.

This chain joins TRBV7-9 and TRBJ1-1; 9 bases fit TRBD1. The junction had 4 bases not matched to a gene; V was cut back by 2 bases and J by 6 bases. The V gene's germline CDR1 is SEHNR and CDR2 FQNEAQ (reference sequence). This CDR3 has 14 amino acids. CDR3 nucleotides: TGTGCCAGCAGCTTAAACAGGGGGCCCCCTGAAGCTTTCTTT. Translation gives CASSLNRGPPEAFF. The whole variable domain, remainder taken from reference TRBV7-9 and TRBJ1-1, is DTGVSQNPRHKITKRGQNVTFRCDPISEHNRLYWYRQTLGQGPEFLTYFQNEAQLEKSRLLSDRFSAERPKGSFSTLEIQRTEQGDSAMYLCASSLNRGPPEAFFGQGTRLTVV.

CDR3 coding DNA: TGTGCCAGCAGCGACGGGACAGTTTTAGAGCAGTACTTC. Its protein is CASSDGTVLEQYF. The chain uses TRBV14 and TRBJ2-7; 7 bases agree with TRBD1. The CDR3 has 13 residues. Trimming removed 5 bases from V and 7 bases from J; junction bases left unmatched: 8. Germline V gene data show CDR1 as SGHDN and CDR2 as FVKESK. Filled out from reference TRBV14 and TRBJ2-7, the complete variable domain reads EAGVTQFPSHSVIEKGQTVTLRCDPISGHDNLYWYRRVMGKEIKFLLHFVKESKQDESGMPNNRFLAERTGGTYSTLKVQPAELEDSGVYFCASSDGTVLEQYFGPGTRLTVT.

This clonotype was found many times. This sequence joins TRBV4-1 and TRBJ2-7; D remains unclear. The CDR3 length is 15 residues. Trimming took 1 base from V and 10 from J, leaving 20 bases between them. Germline V gene lookup returns CDR1 MGHRA and CDR2 YSYEKL. The CDR3 nucleotides read TGCGCCAGCAGCCAAGTCGGGCCTCGAATCCGGATTCAGTACTTC. As protein: CASSQVGPRIRIQYF.

V gene TRBV5-4 combines with J gene TRBJ2-5; 7 bases align to TRBD1. Germline CDR1 reads SGHNT; CDR2 reads YYREEE (reference sequence). V dropped 6 bases and J dropped 11; count of bases not matched to a gene: 13. The CDR3 has 13 amino acids. This CDR3 reads CASKRQGPNEQYF. The DNA of the CDR3 is TGTGCCAGCAAGCGACAGGGACCCAATGAGCAGTACTTC.

This clonotype turned up a few times. J is TRBJ1-4 and V is TRBV6-2 or TRBV6-3, with D possibly matching TRBD1 (5 bases). The germline gives CDR1 MNHEY, CDR2 SVGEGT. With 6 bases removed from V and 8 bases from J, the gap between germline ends came to 22 bases. This CDR3 region has 16 residues. Written as DNA, the CDR3 is TGTGCCAGCAGCGACCTTCGGGACGCCATCGGGGAAAAACTGTTTTTT. Its protein product is CASSDLRDAIGEKLFF.

The chain employs TRBV3-1 and TRBJ2-5, with no clear D. Germline CDR1 reads LGHDT; CDR2 reads YNNKEL (reference sequence). The V end was cut by 4 bases, the J end by 5 bases, with 14 bases between. This CDR3 contains 14 residues. Here the CDR3 DNA reads TGTGCCAGCAGCCTAAGGCCTAAGATTGAGACCCAGTACTTC. Translating gives CASSLRPKIETQYF.

This clonotype was seen a handful of times. CDR3 sequence reads: CSESDTGTAFF. CDR3 sequence (DNA): TGCAGCGAATCAGACACAGGGACAGCTTTCTTT. V gene TRBV29-1 combines with J gene TRBJ1-1; D is perhaps TRBD1 (6 bases). V lost 7 bases to trimming and J lost 10 bases, with 16 bases between them. The CDR3 runs to 11 residues. CDR1 is SQVTM, CDR2 ANQGSEA, per germline.

The CDR3 bases are TGTGCCAGCAGCGGAAAAGTTTCTAGCGGGGCTTCGGGCACCGGGGAGCTGTTTTTT. This translates into CASSGKVSSGASGTGELFF. J is TRBJ2-2 and V is TRBV7-3, with TRBD2 identical over 9 bases. There are 19 residues in the CDR3. V lost 5 bases, J lost 4 bases, and 17 bases stayed unmatched. The V gene's germline CDR1 is SGHTA and CDR2 FQGTGA.

A note on this clonotype: Mismatch with germline at one junction end may stem from a read error. The J gene is TRBJ1-6, the V gene TRBV9; D call uncertain. Germline V gene data show CDR1 as SGDLS and CDR2 as YYNGEE. The CDR3 spans 16 residues. CDR3 sequence: CSSSAEGGYLNSPLHF. CDR3 nucleotide sequence: TGTTCCAGCAGCGCCGAGGGTGGGTATCTTAATTCACCCCTCCACTTT.

The genes are TRBV20-1 and TRBJ1-5; 9 bases match TRBD1. The junction had 12 bases not matched to a gene; V was cut back by 6 bases and J by 6 bases. This CDR3 contains 15 residues. Looked up from germline, CDR1 is DFQATT and CDR2 is SNEGSKA (reference sequence). CDR3 DNA: TGCAGTGCCACATTCGGGACAGGGAACCGTCAGCCCCAGCATTTT. It is translated as CSATFGTGNRQPQHF.

The J gene is TRBJ1-5, the V gene TRBV18; 8 bases fit TRBD1. The CDR3 length is 15 residues. Unmatched junction bases numbered 11, after V lost 6 bases and J lost 7 bases. Germline V gives CDR1 KGHSH, CDR2 LQKENI. The CDR3 region is CASSYNRGAEQPQHF. The CDR3 coding sequence is TGTGCCAGCTCTTATAACAGGGGGGCTGAGCAGCCCCAGCATTTT.

In this sample, this clonotype turned up a few times. V and J are TRBV7-2 and TRBJ2-5; the D is unclear. V lost 5 bases and J lost 0, with 10 bases in between. CDR1 SGHTA and CDR2 FQGNSA come from the germline V gene. This CDR3 has 14 residues. Here the CDR3 DNA reads TGTGCCAGCAGCCGCGATCGGTACCAAGAGACCCAGTACTTC. Translated: CASSRDRYQETQYF.

This clonotype was recorded once. This chain joins TRBV7-2 and TRBJ1-6, with no clear D. CDR1 and CDR2 (germline): SGHTA, FQGNSA. The V and J ends lost 5 bases and 5 bases respectively, with 10 bases between them. The CDR3 runs to 14 residues. The CDR3 loop is CASSRKRDNSPLHF. The CDR3 nucleotides read TGTGCCAGCAGCCGTAAACGGGATAATTCACCCCTCCACTTT.

The chain combines TRBV15 with TRBJ2-3; no clear D. V lost 1 base and J lost 4, with 6 bases in between. The CDR3 sequence is 13 residues long. CDR1 and CDR2 (germline): LNHNV, YYDKDF (reference sequence). In DNA form, the CDR3 reads TGTGCCACCAGCAGAGGTTCAGCAGATACGCAGTATTTT. It yields the protein CATSRGSADTQYF.

The chain uses TRBV12-3 or TRBV12-4 and TRBJ2-7, with TRBD1 matching over 9 bases. The CDR3 covers 16 residues. V lost 3 bases to trimming and J lost 6 bases; unmatched junction nucleotides: 12. CDR3 residues: CASSLETGQGAGEQYF. The CDR3 DNA is TGTGCCAGCAGTTTGGAGACGGGACAGGGTGCTGGCGAGCAGTACTTC.

This clonotype was seen a handful of times. The chain employs TRBV24-1 and TRBJ1-2, with TRBD1 matching 9 bases. The V gene's germline CDR1 is KGHDR and CDR2 SFDVKD. The CDR3 contains 15 residues. With 7 bases clipped from V and 4 bases from J, the junction kept 9 bases outside the gene matches. CDR3 nucleotides: TGTGCCACCAGCCCCGGGACAGGGAGGAGCTATGGCTACACCTTC. This translates into CATSPGTGRSYGYTF.

This rearrangement joins TRBV7-2 to TRBJ2-1; a possible D gene is TRBD2 (5 bases). The CDR3 consists of 14 residues. Germline-derived CDR1 and CDR2 are SGHTA and FQGNSA. Trimming left V 1 base short and J 8 bases short, with 12 bases between. CDR3 in amino acids: CASSLGPPGDEQFF. The CDR3 DNA is TGTGCCAGCAGCTTAGGGCCCCCCGGGGATGAGCAGTTCTTC.

The chain couples TRBV29-1 to TRBJ1-1; TRBD1 is a possible D gene (5 bases). V lost 2 bases to trimming and J lost 0 bases, with 13 bases between them. The germline CDR1 and CDR2 sequences are SQVTM and ANQGSEA. CDR3 length: 15 residues. CDR3 nucleotides: TGCAGCGTTGAATCCAGGGAAATCATGAACACTGAAGCTTTCTTT. As protein: CSVESREIMNTEAFF.

The chain employs TRBV20-1 and TRBJ1-6, with D perhaps TRBD1 (5 bases). V shed 2 bases and J shed 7 bases, with 27 bases lying between them. Germline loops: CDR1 DFQATT, CDR2 SNEGSKA (reference sequence). The CDR3 sequence is 19 residues long. The chain's CDR3 is CSARSLNAGSGSVNSPLHF. In DNA form, the CDR3 reads TGCAGTGCTAGATCCCTGAACGCAGGGTCTGGGTCCGTGAATTCACCCCTCCACTTT.

The chain has TRBV9 and TRBJ2-5; 14 bases fit TRBD2. With 4 bases clipped from V and 4 bases from J, the junction kept 12 bases outside the gene matches. Per the germline V gene, CDR1 is SGDLS and CDR2 is YYNGEE. This CDR3 is built from 18 residues. The DNA of the CDR3 is TGTGCCAGCAGCACCTCGGGACTAGCGGGAGTCGGTGGAGAGACCCAGTACTTC. Encoded protein: CASSTSGLAGVGGETQYF.